The 17 T cell receptor beta chains below were found in one sample sequenced in a study of TIL therapy for anti-PD-1-resistant metastatic lung cancer. The libraries were made with immunoSEQ v3. Sequencing was performed with immunoSEQ multiplex PCR; in TCRdb, only in-frame clones are kept and a portion is missing. The sample comprises approximately 97,000 clones, roughly two thirds of which are singletons, and approximately 11% rests with the top ten. Time point: pre-treatment sample, taken before nivolumab and TIL therapy. Most excised metastases sampled were pleural nodules or supraclavicular lymph nodes. Sequenced material: tumor tissue, taken at baseline. The receptors here all came from a person between 25 and 80 years old with non-small cell lung cancer.

The genes are TRBV5-6 and TRBJ1-4; D is uncertain. V was clipped by 5 bases and J by 5 bases, with 16 bases between them. The V gene's germline CDR1 is SGHDT and CDR2 YYEEEE. This CDR3 is built from 15 residues. The DNA of the CDR3 is TGTGCCAGCAGAGGCAAGGGATTGGGGAATGAAAAACTGTTTTTT. This gives the protein CASRGKGLGNEKLFF.

The genes are TRBV19 and TRBJ2-5; tentative D call: TRBD1 (5 bases). CDR1 and CDR2 (germline): LNHDA, SQIVND (reference sequence). This CDR3 spans 15 amino acids. Trimming stripped 2 bases from V and 1 base from J, with 11 bases between. The CDR3 here is CASSIQGTLQETQYF. The CDR3 nucleotides are TGTGCCAGTAGTATACAGGGAACCCTCCAAGAGACCCAGTACTTC.

This clone was observed a single time. The chain couples TRBV7-9 to TRBJ2-3; D uncertain. Germline V gives CDR1 SEHNR, CDR2 FQNEAQ (reference sequence). With 4 bases removed from V and 2 bases from J, the gap between germline ends came to 4 bases. CDR3 length: 12 amino acids. The CDR3 reads CASSSTTDTQYF. The CDR3 DNA reads TGTGCCAGCAGCTCAACCACAGATACGCAGTATTTT.

The V and J genes are TRBV24-1 and TRBJ1-5; 7 positions match TRBD1. With 9 bases clipped from V and 5 bases from J, the junction kept 9 bases outside the gene matches. From germline, CDR1 is KGHDR and CDR2 SFDVKD. This CDR3 contains 14 residues. The CDR3 DNA is TGTGCCACCGCGGGACAGTGGGGCGATCAGCCCCAGCATTTT. This encodes CATAGQWGDQPQHF.

The table lists this clone with a few counts. The genes are TRBV18 and TRBJ1-4; 7 nucleotides agree with TRBD1. J lost 5 bases, V lost 2 bases, and 2 bases had no gene match. CDR1 and CDR2 (germline): KGHSH, LQKENI. This CDR3 spans 14 amino acids. CDR3 in amino acids: CASSPSRGNEKLFF. In nucleotides, the CDR3 is TGTGCCAGCTCACCAAGCAGGGGGAATGAAAAACTGTTTTTT. The entire variable domain, with the rest obtained from reference TRBV18 and TRBJ1-4, is as follows: NAGVMQNPRHLVRRRGQEARLRCSPMKGHSHVYWYRQLPEEGLKFMVYLQKENIIDESGMPKERFSAEFPKEGPSILRIQQVVRGDSAAYFCASSPSRGNEKLFFGSGTQLSVL.

V and J are TRBV6-5 and TRBJ2-3, with TRBD1 matching 7 bases. The germline CDR1 and CDR2 sequences are MNHEY and SVGAGI. The J segment lost 2 bases and the V segment lost 2 bases, leaving 1 base of the junction unmatched. This CDR3 has 14 residues. In DNA, the CDR3 is TGTGCCAGCAGTTACAGGGGGCCCACAGATACGCAGTATTTT. Translating gives CASSYRGPTDTQYF.

On this clone itself: Different DNA sequences within this sample yield the same CDR3. The rearrangement joins TRBV19 to TRBJ1-5; possibly TRBD1 for D (5 bases). The CDR3 sequence is 14 residues long. Germline CDR1 LNHDA, CDR2 SQIVND (reference sequence). Deletions cut 3 bases from V and 3 bases from J, with 9 bases between. The CDR3 bases are TGTGCCAGTAGTATGAGGGGACTCAATCAGCCCCAGCATTTT. Residues: CASSMRGLNQPQHF. The full variable domain, completed using reference TRBV19 and TRBJ1-5, is DGGITQSPKYLFRKEGQNVTLSCEQNLNHDAMYWYRQDPGQGLRLIYYSQIVNDFQKGDIAEGYSVSREKKESFPLTVTSAQKNPTAFYLCASSMRGLNQPQHFGDGTRLSIL.

This rearrangement joins TRBV6-6 to TRBJ1-5; tentative D call: TRBD1 (6 bases). CDR3 size: 13 residues. The germline CDR1 and CDR2 sequences are MNHNY and SVGAGI (reference sequence). V was pared by 6 bases and J by 4 bases, with 10 bases between. CDR3 in DNA: TGTGCCAGCAGACAGGGACAAAATCAGCCCCAGCATTTT. Amino acid sequence: CASRQGQNQPQHF.

This chain uses TRBV6-2 or TRBV6-3 with TRBJ2-7; 7 bases line up with TRBD2. Unmatched junction bases numbered 15, after V lost 5 bases and J lost 5 bases. The germline gives CDR1 MNHEY, CDR2 SVGEGT. This CDR3 has 16 residues. CDR3 in amino acids: CASSPLLAPRGDEQYF. DNA for the CDR3: TGTGCCAGCAGTCCACTACTAGCGCCACGGGGGGACGAGCAGTACTTC.

J is TRBJ2-5 and V is TRBV5-1; TRBD1 might be the D (5 bases). Per the germline V gene, CDR1 is SGHRS and CDR2 is YFSETQ. Trimming took 4 bases from V and 0 from J, leaving 7 bases between them. The CDR3 length is 13 residues. This chain's CDR3 is CASSPGNQETQYF. As DNA, the CDR3 is TGCGCCAGCAGCCCAGGGAACCAAGAGACCCAGTACTTC.

The J gene is TRBJ2-5, the V gene TRBV5-3; 10 positions match TRBD2. TRBV5-3 counts as an open reading frame of uncertain function. Trimming at V came to 0 bases and at J to 2 bases, leaving 13 bases not matched to a gene. This CDR3 is built from 19 residues. This CDR3 is CARSLAETSGRREQETQYF. CDR3 DNA: TGTGCCAGAAGCTTGGCGGAGACTAGCGGGCGAAGGGAACAAGAGACCCAGTACTTC.

V gene TRBV4-3 combines with J gene TRBJ2-7, with a possible D match to TRBD2 (6 bases). Germline V gene data show CDR1 as LGHNA and CDR2 as YSLEER. This CDR3 has 14 amino acids. Deletions cut 0 bases from V and 6 bases from J, with 12 bases between. The CDR3 region has the DNA TGCGCCAGCAGCCAAGACCCGGAGGGGTTCGAGCAGTACTTC. This gives the protein CASSQDPEGFEQYF.

The chain uses TRBV5-6 and TRBJ1-5; D is unclear. Germline V gene data show CDR1 as SGHDT and CDR2 as YYEEEE. The V end was cut by 4 bases, the J end by 4 bases, with 15 bases between. The CDR3 sequence is 15 residues long. The CDR3, as DNA: TGTGCCAGCAGCCTAGGGAACAGCATGAATCAGCCCCAGCATTTT. This codes for CASSLGNSMNQPQHF.

This sequence joins TRBV7-2 and TRBJ2-5; 7 positions match TRBD2. The CDR3 is made up of 14 amino acids. Germline V gene data show CDR1 as SGHTA and CDR2 as FQGNSA. Trimming at V came to 1 base and at J to 4 bases, leaving 3 bases not matched to a gene. The CDR3, as DNA: TGTGCCAGCAGCTTAGGGGGAGGGCCAGAGACCCAGTACTTC. It codes for CASSLGGGPETQYF.

This chain links TRBV6-2 or TRBV6-3 with TRBJ2-3; D is ambiguous. There are 13 residues in the CDR3. Trimming removed 1 base at V and 7 bases at J, with 9 bases between. The germline V gene has CDR1 MNHEY and CDR2 SVGEGT. CDR3 DNA sequence: TGTGCCAGCAGTTACTTAGACTTCAATACGCAGTATTTT. Protein: CASSYLDFNTQYF.

The genes are TRBV28 and TRBJ2-6; D uncertain. Germline CDR1 MDHEN, CDR2 SYDVKM. V lost 6 bases and J 2 bases, leaving 2 bases between the germline ends. The CDR3 has 12 residues. The CDR3 DNA sequence: TGTGCCAGCAGGGCTGGGGCCAACGTCCTGACTTTC. Amino acids: CASRAGANVLTF.

This chain connects TRBV29-1 to TRBJ1-5; the D gene is possibly TRBD1 (6 bases). Trimming cost V 7 bases and J 2 bases, with 18 bases left between them. Germline V gene lookup returns CDR1 SQVTM and CDR2 ANQGSEA. This CDR3 comprises 15 residues. DNA for the CDR3: TGCAGCGCCGGGGATACAGGGAGAGGCAATCAGCCCCAGCATTTT. Its protein product is CSAGDTGRGNQPQHF.